Detailed here is one TCR beta chain. Its antigen is not identified. Data came from immunoSEQ multiplex PCR; TCRdb stores just in-frame clones and leaves some out. In the table there are about 1 million clones, around four fifths of which are singletons. This sample is drawn from a study of shared clonotypes between healthy human individuals. General observations from the study: Sharing across four donors was highest in naive CD4 (approximately 5%) and lowest in memory CD8 (0.4%).

The TCR was taken from a man between 18 and 29 years old in good health. The sequenced material came from memory CD4+ T cells sorted from blood. As for subset: CD45RA-negative fraction.

For the CDR3, the DNA is TGTGCCAGCAGCACAGGGTTCGGCACTGAAGCTTTCTTT. This gives the protein CASSTGFGTEAFF. The chain has TRBV6-6 and TRBJ1-1; weak D call: TRBD1 (6 bases). Germline values: CDR1 MNHNY, CDR2 SVGAGI (reference sequence). Trimming stripped 6 bases from V and 4 bases from J, with 12 bases between. This CDR3 spans 13 amino acids.